This T cell receptor beta chain was identified in a study of cytomegalovirus exposure and HLA in healthy donors. On the study more broadly: Around 79 million unique TCRs, all from HLA-typed donors, were included in an early release of the data. Falling in the Caucasian-associated ancestry cluster were about 82% of 398 genotyped donors. Study results and limitations: Later analysis associated a missense DCLRE1C variant with TCR beta V- and J-gene trimming. When presence/absence was analysed, sequencing depth was taken to be roughly uniform across donors.

Primers for the PCR totalled 60 Vbeta and 13 Jbeta. The method was immunoSEQ multiplex PCR; TCRdb's version includes in-frame clones alone and lacks a portion of them. The sample includes roughly 120,000 clones, 65% to 80% of them seen just once. From germline, CDR1 is SGHVS and CDR2 FNYEAQ. The CDR3 spans 16 residues. The V segment lost 5 bases and the J segment 3 bases; nucleotides outside the gene matches: 10. In the case of this clone: Its antigen is not known.

Specimen: PBMCs. This clonotype was obtained from a man in his thirties or forties in good health and CMV-seropositive. The V gene is TRBV7-6, the J gene TRBJ2-3; 8 nucleotides agree with TRBD2. This chain's CDR3 is CASSVSGVGATDTQYF. The CDR3 DNA is TGTGCCAGCAGCGTTAGCGGGGTGGGGGCGACAGATACGCAGTATTTT. The variable domain in full, with the rest retrieved from reference TRBV7-6 and TRBJ2-3, is GAGVSQSPRYKVTKRGQDVALRCDPISGHVSLYWYRQALGQGPEFLTYFNYEAQQDKSGLPNDRFSAERPEGSISTLTIQRTEQRDSAMYRCASSVSGVGATDTQYFGPGTRLTVL.